What follows are 21 T cell receptor beta chains derived from one specimen sequenced in a study of blood T cell repertoires in COVID-19. Repertoires were generated with immunoSEQ multiplex PCR, while TCRdb's copy carries only in-frame clones and drops some. The sample holds 200,000 to 250,000 clones, 70% to 90% seen once. Sequences were obtained from PBMCs or T cells enriched from blood (not recorded which). Every receptor here comes from a man aged 25 to 45 who had recovered from COVID-19.

This clone was seen once. The chain combines TRBV5-1 with TRBJ2-1; TRBD2 is a possible D gene (5 bases). CDR1 is SGHRS and CDR2 is YFSETQ in the germline V gene. Trimming left V 2 bases short and J 4 bases short, with 16 bases between. The CDR3 extends over 16 amino acids. CDR3 bases: TGCGCCAGCAGCTTCCTCCCGGGGTCCTCATACAATGAGCAGTTCTTC. Translated: CASSFLPGSSYNEQFF.

This clone appeared a few times. Other DNA sequences in the sample encode the same CDR3. The V and J genes are TRBV30 and TRBJ1-1, with D possibly matching TRBD1 (6 bases). V lost 2 bases and J 0 bases, leaving 7 bases between the germline ends. This CDR3 region has 13 residues. Germline CDR1 and CDR2: GTSNPN and SVGIG (reference sequence). The CDR3 coding sequence is TGTGCCTGGAGTACAGGGCTGAACACTGAAGCTTTCTTT. As protein: CAWSTGLNTEAFF.

This clone was detected only once. The chain couples TRBV4-1 to TRBJ2-2, with D possibly matching TRBD1 (5 bases). Germline V CDR1 and CDR2: MGHRA, YSYEKL. V was cut by 4 bases and J by 7 bases, with 19 bases left in between. This CDR3 is 16 amino acids long. This CDR3 reads CASSLIQVPVGGELFF. The CDR3 DNA reads as TGCGCCAGCAGCCTGATACAGGTCCCGGTGGGCGGGGAGCTGTTTTTT.

The chain is built from TRBV30 and TRBJ2-7; a weak D match, TRBD1 (7 bases). V was trimmed by 4 bases and J by 6 bases, leaving 16 bases between them. Germline lookup yields CDR1 GTSNPN and CDR2 SVGIG (reference sequence). CDR3 length: 13 amino acids. CDR3 residues: CAWIRRGLGEQYF. The CDR3 DNA sequence: TGTGCCTGGATCCGGAGGGGGCTAGGCGAGCAGTACTTC.

The table lists this clone with a count of one. V and J are TRBV19 and TRBJ1-4; weak D call: TRBD1 (5 bases). CDR1 and CDR2 (germline): LNHDA, SQIVND (reference sequence). The CDR3 runs to 15 residues. Between the trimmed V and J ends, which lost 3 bases and 6 bases, there was a span of 14 bases. CDR3 nucleotide sequence: TGTGCCAGTAGTATGGGACCGGGAGGGGATGAAAAACTGTTTTTT. This encodes CASSMGPGGDEKLFF.

This chain links TRBV6-5 with TRBJ1-6, with 10 bases identical to TRBD1. V gave up 8 bases and J gave up 7 bases; unmatched junction bases: 5. The CDR3 has 14 residues. Germline values: CDR1 MNHEY, CDR2 SVGAGI. CDR3 sequence reads: CASGRTGGNSPLHF. The CDR3 DNA reads as TGTGCCAGCGGCCGGACAGGGGGGAATTCACCCCTCCACTTT.

V and J are TRBV28 and TRBJ2-7, with TRBD1 matching over 7 bases. There are 15 residues in the CDR3. The germline V gene encodes CDR1 MDHEN and CDR2 SYDVKM. V trimming: 5 bases; J trimming: 1 base; junction bases outside the gene matches: 8. The CDR3 sequence: CASSPAGTVSYEQYF. CDR3 nucleotides: TGTGCCAGCAGTCCAGCCGGGACAGTTTCCTACGAGCAGTACTTC.

The chain links TRBV27 to TRBJ2-7; 9 bases are shared with TRBD2. V trimming: 6 bases; J trimming: 4 bases; junction bases outside the gene matches: 4. The CDR3 is 13 amino acids. Germline CDR1 MNHEY, CDR2 SMNVEV (reference sequence). In nucleotides, the CDR3 is TGTGCCAGCAGAGTAGCGGGGGCTTACGAGCAGTACTTC. Amino acids: CASRVAGAYEQYF.

J is TRBJ2-7 and V is TRBV4-3, with a possible D match to TRBD2 (7 bases). Deletions cut 4 bases from V and 4 bases from J, with 17 bases between. CDR3 length: 15 residues. Germline lookup yields CDR1 LGHNA and CDR2 YSLEER. The CDR3 nucleotides are TGCGCCAGCAGCCCCAATACGGGGGGCGCTTACGAGCAGTACTTC. Protein: CASSPNTGGAYEQYF.

This chain connects TRBV9 to TRBJ2-1; TRBD1 agrees at 8 bases. The V and J ends lost 3 bases and 9 bases, in that order; junction bases with no gene match: 5. Germline V CDR1 and CDR2: SGDLS, YYNGEE. This CDR3 is built from 13 residues. The CDR3, as DNA: TGTGCCAGCAGCGGACAGGGGCGAGGTGAGCAGTTCTTC. Translated: CASSGQGRGEQFF.

This chain uses TRBV6-6 with TRBJ1-5; 11 bases align to TRBD1. From germline, CDR1 is MNHNY and CDR2 SVGAGI (reference sequence). The CDR3 spans 16 residues. Trimming cost V 2 bases and J 6 bases; bases outside gene matches: 6. The CDR3 region is CASSYPGQGVSQPQHF. The CDR3 region has the DNA TGTGCCAGCAGTTACCCGGGACAGGGGGTGAGTCAGCCCCAGCATTTT.

CDR3 in DNA: TGTGCCATCAGTGTATACAATGAGCAGTTCTTC. Amino acid sequence: CAISVYNEQFF. This chain uses TRBV10-3 with TRBJ2-1; D not resolved. Germline V gene lookup returns CDR1 ENHRY and CDR2 SYGVKD. The V end was cut by 4 bases, the J end by 4 bases, with 2 bases between. The CDR3 sequence is 11 residues long.

The chain carries TRBV30 and TRBJ2-7; D remains unclear. This CDR3 is 11 amino acids long. Germline lookup yields CDR1 GTSNPN and CDR2 SVGIG (reference sequence). V gave up 1 base and J gave up 4 bases, with 5 bases separating them. In nucleotides, the CDR3 is TGTGCCTGGAGTGAACTTTACGAGCAGTACTTC. It translates to CAWSELYEQYF. Filled out from reference TRBV30 and TRBJ2-7, the complete variable domain reads SQTIHQWPATLVQPVGSPLSLECTVEGTSNPNLYWYRQAAGRGLQLLFYSVGIGQISSEVPQNLSASRPQDRQFILSSKKLLLSDSGFYLCAWSELYEQYFGPGTRLTVT.

The rearrangement uses TRBV28 and TRBJ2-7; D perhaps matches TRBD1 (6 bases). V lost 3 bases and J lost 6, with 18 bases in between. The CDR3 extends over 15 amino acids. From germline, CDR1 is MDHEN and CDR2 SYDVKM. The CDR3 here is CASSFSRGSSSEQYF. The CDR3, as DNA: TGTGCCAGCAGTTTTTCCAGGGGTTCGTCAAGCGAGCAGTACTTC.

This clone was detected only a few times. J is TRBJ2-5 and V is TRBV5-1; D ambiguous. Germline assignment: CDR1 SGHRS and CDR2 YFSETQ. The V gene lost 0 bases and the J gene lost 4 bases, with 10 bases spanning the gap. CDR3 length: 14 amino acids. The CDR3 loop reads CASSLGSESETQYF. The CDR3 coding sequence is TGCGCCAGCAGCTTGGGGTCGGAGTCAGAGACCCAGTACTTC.

The chain joins TRBV19 to TRBJ1-2; 8 nucleotides agree with TRBD1. The germline V gene has CDR1 LNHDA and CDR2 SQIVND (reference sequence). CDR3 size: 14 residues. Trimming at V came to 3 bases and at J to 4 bases, leaving 4 bases not matched to a gene. The CDR3 is CASSIWQGAYGYTF. As DNA, the CDR3 is TGTGCCAGTAGTATTTGGCAGGGGGCCTATGGCTACACCTTC.

The rearrangement joins TRBV27 to TRBJ1-1, with D maybe TRBD1 (5 bases). The germline CDR1 and CDR2 sequences are MNHEY and SMNVEV (reference sequence). V lost 6 bases and J lost 1, with 9 bases in between. The CDR3 extends over 13 amino acids. The CDR3 here is CASRPDRNTEAFF. CDR3 sequence (DNA): TGTGCCAGCAGACCCGACAGGAACACTGAAGCTTTCTTT.

In its sample, this clone was seen a few times. The chain combines TRBV12-3 or TRBV12-4 with TRBJ1-5; TRBD1 is a possible D gene (6 bases). The length of the CDR3 is 13 residues. V shed 6 bases and J shed 6 bases, with 12 bases lying between them. The CDR3 loop is CASSGGAAQPQHF. The CDR3 DNA sequence: TGTGCCAGCAGCGGGGGGGCCGCTCAGCCCCAGCATTTT.

This clone was detected only a few times. V usage is TRBV11-2 and J usage is TRBJ2-7; D uncertain. The CDR3 runs 16 residues. V shed 4 bases and J shed 7 bases, with 23 bases lying between them. Per the germline V gene, CDR1 is SGHAT and CDR2 is FQNNGV. For the CDR3, the DNA is TGTGCCAGCAGCTCCCTGCGAATGACACACCCCTGGGAGCAGTACTTC. Translating it yields CASSSLRMTHPWEQYF.

The genes are TRBV5-4 and TRBJ2-7, with a possible D match to TRBD1 (7 bases). The CDR3 contains 14 residues. Germline V CDR1 and CDR2: SGHNT, YYREEE (reference sequence). V gave up 4 bases and J gave up 2 bases, with 13 bases separating them. The CDR3 nucleotides read TGTGCCAGCAGCCCGGGGGACAGACCCTACGAGCAGTACTTC. Its translation: CASSPGDRPYEQYF.

The chain links TRBV29-1 to TRBJ2-1, with D possibly matching TRBD1 (6 bases). The CDR3 is made up of 11 amino acids. Germline CDR1 and CDR2: SQVTM and ANQGSEA. The V end was cut by 6 bases, the J end by 5 bases, with 8 bases between. CDR3: CSVRDNNEQFF. The CDR3 DNA reads TGCAGCGTCCGGGACAACAATGAGCAGTTCTTC.